This TCR beta chain comes out of a study of blood T cell repertoires in COVID-19. This table comes from immunoSEQ multiplex PCR, and its TCRdb copy is limited to in-frame clones, with some not included. This table holds 85,000 to 100,000 clones, about nine tenths found once. The ends were cut back, 11 bases at V and 1 base at J, with 18 bases in the middle. The CDR3 contains 15 residues. CDR1 and CDR2 from the germline V gene are MDHEN and SYDVKM. Material: peripheral blood. This sequence was found in a man in his sixties with acute or convalescent COVID-19. The rearrangement links TRBV28 to TRBJ1-5, with TRBD1 as a possible D gene (5 bases). The CDR3 is CAGAEGPRSNQPQHF. In DNA form, the CDR3 reads TGTGCCGGGGCGGAGGGGCCGAGGAGCAATCAGCCCCAGCATTTT.